The clone carrying this T cell receptor (beta chain) was recorded a few times. Its antigen remains unidentified. These data originate in a study of cytomegalovirus exposure and HLA in healthy donors. 13 Jbeta primers and 60 Vbeta primers were used for the PCR. Repertoires were generated with immunoSEQ multiplex PCR, while TCRdb's copy carries only in-frame clones and drops some. The sample comprises 150,000 or so clones, roughly 85% of which are singletons, and just under 1% rests with the top ten. Study results and caveats: Most TCR beta V segments were productive about 87% or about 30% of the time in an earlier analysis. Reports described diagnosis of cytomegalovirus status by the classifier as highly specific and sensitive. Presence/absence analyses took donor sequencing depth as roughly uniform.

The CDR3 sequence is 16 residues long. J gave up 5 bases and V 3 bases, and 9 bases lay outside the gene matches. The germline V gene encodes CDR1 KGHSH and CDR2 LQKENI. This sequence joins TRBV18 and TRBJ2-1; 8 bases match TRBD2. Sequenced sample: PBMCs. The clonotype comes from a woman between 50 and 59 years old in good health and CMV-seropositive. The CDR3 DNA reads as TGTGCCAGCTCACCCCCTTCAGGGCGGGGGGACAATGAGCAGTTCTTC. Translated, it gives CASSPPSGRGDNEQFF.